This T cell receptor beta chain stems from a study of CD8 T cells in cerebrospinal fluid in Alzheimer's disease. Study findings and constraints: Expanded clones of at least 3% were commoner in Alzheimer's patients than healthy subjects. Patients with mild cognitive impairment or Alzheimer's disease had a larger top CSF clone percentage than controls.

This clonotype ranks as medium-sized in terms of frequency. Its antigen is unidentified. Profiling of CSF cells used 10X single-cell V(D)J plus 5' expression. From the 10x single-cell sequencing reads, TCRdb lists one entry per CDR3 protein and no DNA. The clone table shows some 700 distinct CDR3 sequences, with the ten largest holding more than 25%. There are 15 residues in the CDR3. The germline V gene encodes CDR1 SGHAT and CDR2 FQNNGV. The sequenced sample was cerebrospinal fluid. V usage is TRBV11-2 and J usage is TRBJ2-1; lacking DNA, the TRBD2 call made by TCRdb goes unchecked. The sequence came from a human donor with Alzheimer's disease. CDR3 residues: CASSLERDGYNEQFF.